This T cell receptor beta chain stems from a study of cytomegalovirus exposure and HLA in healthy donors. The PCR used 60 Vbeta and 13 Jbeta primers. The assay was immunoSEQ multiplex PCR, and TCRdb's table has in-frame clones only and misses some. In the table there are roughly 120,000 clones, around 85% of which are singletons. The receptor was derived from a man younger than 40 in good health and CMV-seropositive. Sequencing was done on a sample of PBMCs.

The CDR3 loop reads CASSLVPGETQYF. CDR3 in DNA: TGTGCCAGCAGCTTAGTCCCGGGGGAGACCCAGTACTTC. The rearrangement uses TRBV7-8 and TRBJ2-5; a weak D match, TRBD2 (5 bases). Per germline, CDR1 SGHVS and CDR2 FQNEAQ. The CDR3 length is 13 residues. V lost 1 base, J lost 5 bases, and 8 bases lay in between.